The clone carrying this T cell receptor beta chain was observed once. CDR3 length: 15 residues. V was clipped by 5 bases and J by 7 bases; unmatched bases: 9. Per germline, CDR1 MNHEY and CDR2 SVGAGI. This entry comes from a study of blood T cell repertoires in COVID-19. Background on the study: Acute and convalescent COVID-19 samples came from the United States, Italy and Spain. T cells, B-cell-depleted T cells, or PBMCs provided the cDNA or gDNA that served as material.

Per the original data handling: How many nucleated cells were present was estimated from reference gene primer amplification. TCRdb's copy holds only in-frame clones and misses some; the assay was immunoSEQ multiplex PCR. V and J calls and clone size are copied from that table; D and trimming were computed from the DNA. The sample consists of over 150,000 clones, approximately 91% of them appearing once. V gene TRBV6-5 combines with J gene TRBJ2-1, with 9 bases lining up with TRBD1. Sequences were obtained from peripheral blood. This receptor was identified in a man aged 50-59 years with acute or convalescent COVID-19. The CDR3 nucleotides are TGTGCCAGCAGTCTGATACAGGGGGCGGCGAATGAGCAGTTCTTC. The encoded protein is CASSLIQGAANEQFF.